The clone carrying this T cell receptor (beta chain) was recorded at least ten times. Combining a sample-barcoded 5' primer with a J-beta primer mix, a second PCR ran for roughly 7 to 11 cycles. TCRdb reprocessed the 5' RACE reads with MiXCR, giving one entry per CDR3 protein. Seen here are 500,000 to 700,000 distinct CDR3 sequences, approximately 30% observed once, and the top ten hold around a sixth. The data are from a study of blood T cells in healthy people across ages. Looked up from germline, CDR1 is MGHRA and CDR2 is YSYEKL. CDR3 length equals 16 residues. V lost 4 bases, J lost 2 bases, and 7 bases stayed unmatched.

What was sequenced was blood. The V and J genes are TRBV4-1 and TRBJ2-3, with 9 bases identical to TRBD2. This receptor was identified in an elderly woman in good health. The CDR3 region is CASSPAGGYNTDTQYF. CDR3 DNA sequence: TGCGCCAGCAGCCCCGCGGGGGGGTACAACACAGATACGCAGTATTTT.